This passage covers 9 T cell receptor beta chains from one sample sequenced in a study of CD8 T cells in ankylosing spondylitis. These receptors have no identified antigens. One entry per CDR3 protein, called by TCRdb with MiXCR from the 5' RACE reads. The table lists some 840,000 distinct CDR3 sequences, about 10% of them singletons. Findings and limits, study-wide: What appeared characteristic of ankylosing spondylitis blood was a TCR beta motif of eight or nine highly homologous variants.

Sequencing was performed on blood, either unsorted or a sorted T cell fraction (not recorded which). Receptors originate from a male donor with ankylosing spondylitis.

The table lists this clonotype with a few counts. V is TRBV6-1 and J is TRBJ1-5; D perhaps matches TRBD1 (5 bases). Per germline, CDR1 MNHNS and CDR2 SASEGT. CDR3 size: 16 residues. V lost 6 bases and J 3 bases, leaving 18 bases between the germline ends. The CDR3 region has the DNA TGTGCCAGCAGACCATATGGGGCAGCGCTCAATCAGCCCCAGCATTTT. Encoded protein: CASRPYGAALNQPQHF.

This clonotype has only a few counts. This chain connects TRBV20-1 to TRBJ2-1; 7 bases are shared with TRBD2. The germline V gene has CDR1 DFQATT and CDR2 SNEGSKA (reference sequence). After removal of 6 bases from V and 7 bases from J, the junction contained 12 bases not matched to a gene. CDR3 length: 14 residues. CDR3 residues: CSARQGTMGNEQFF. CDR3 nucleotides: TGCAGTGCAAGACAAGGGACTATGGGGAATGAGCAGTTCTTC.

This clonotype has at least ten counts. The chain recombines TRBV7-8 with TRBJ2-1; 8 bases align to TRBD2. This CDR3 is 18 amino acids long. With V trimmed by 5 bases and J by 1 base, 13 bases remained unmatched. The germline gives CDR1 SGHVS, CDR2 FQNEAQ. CDR3 sequence reads: CASSLGGSGDGSYNEQFF. CDR3 DNA: TGTGCCAGCAGCCTGGGTGGTAGCGGGGATGGGTCCTACAATGAGCAGTTCTTC.

A few counts support this clonotype. This chain links TRBV7-2 with TRBJ2-5; tentative D call: TRBD1 (6 bases). Germline V gene data show CDR1 as SGHTA and CDR2 as FQGNSA. This CDR3 has 16 residues. The V end was cut by 4 bases, the J end by 5 bases, with 20 bases between. CDR3 nucleotides: TGTGCCAGCAGCTCCCCCAGGGGTAGCAACAGTGAGACCCAGTACTTC. It encodes CASSSPRGSNSETQYF.

Only a few counts were recorded for this clonotype. This sequence joins TRBV4-2 and TRBJ2-7; maybe TRBD2 (6 bases). The CDR3 consists of 16 residues. V was trimmed by 2 bases and J by 0 bases, leaving 14 bases between them. Germline assignment: CDR1 LGHNA and CDR2 YNFKEQ. The CDR3 region is CASSQPNGGFSYEQYF. The CDR3 nucleotides are TGTGCCAGCAGCCAACCGAACGGAGGGTTCTCCTACGAGCAGTACTTC.

The V gene is TRBV29-1, the J gene TRBJ1-6, with 7 bases identical to TRBD1. The V segment lost 7 bases and the J segment 9 bases; nucleotides outside the gene matches: 9. Germline lookup yields CDR1 SQVTM and CDR2 ANQGSEA. This CDR3 region has 13 residues. The CDR3 is CSAEDRVGSPLHF. CDR3 nucleotides: TGCAGCGCCGAAGACAGGGTGGGTTCACCCCTCCACTTT.

Written as DNA, the CDR3 is TGTGCCAGCAGCACCGGGACAGGGGCAGGCGGGGAGCTGTTTTTT. The encoded protein is CASSTGTGAGGELFF. The V call is TRBV7-9, the J call TRBJ2-2; 10 nucleotides agree with TRBD1. V shed 5 bases, J shed 7 bases, and the junction held 7 bases outside the gene matches. Germline assignment: CDR1 SEHNR and CDR2 FQNEAQ (reference sequence). The CDR3 is made up of 15 amino acids.

This clonotype was counted at least ten times. The chain is built from TRBV15 and TRBJ1-2; TRBD1 might be the D (6 bases). The CDR3 has 16 amino acids. Germline loops: CDR1 LNHNV, CDR2 YYDKDF (reference sequence). V was shortened by 5 bases and J by 3 bases, with 19 bases between the two germline ends. CDR3 nucleotide sequence: TGTGCCACCAGCGCGAGGGTGACAGGACCCGACTATGGCTACACCTTC. Residues: CATSARVTGPDYGYTF.

This clonotype was picked up many times. The gene calls are TRBV5-1 and TRBJ2-7; no definite D call. CDR1 is SGHRS and CDR2 is YFSETQ in the germline V gene. Trimming took 1 base from V and 4 from J, leaving 12 bases between them. The length of the CDR3 is 14 residues. In DNA form, the CDR3 reads TGCGCCAGCAGCTTGAATGCGATGGGATACGAGCAGTACTTC. It is translated as CASSLNAMGYEQYF.